One and the same sample provided the 21 T cell receptor beta chains below, sequenced in a study of OX40 agonist ivuxolimab in advanced cancers. TCRdb's table, derived via immunoSEQ multiplex PCR, lists solely in-frame clones and lacks some. Altogether about 120,000 clones are present, around 95% being singletons, with the ten largest covering around 0.15%. Sequenced material: CD4+ or CD8+ T cells sorted from blood, taken in a trial of the OX40 agonist ivuxolimab. These TCRs come from an adult with an advanced solid tumor such as melanoma, head and neck, liver or kidney cancer.

The chain has TRBV13 and TRBJ2-3; D could derive from TRBD1 or TRBD2 (5 bases each). The CDR3 sequence is 15 residues long. Germline V lookup: CDR1 PRHDT, CDR2 FYEKMQ (reference sequence). The V gene lost 6 bases and the J gene lost 2 bases, with 15 bases spanning the gap. The CDR3 DNA reads as TGTGCCAGCAGGGAAAGTGGGGGTTTCACAGATACGCAGTATTTT. Amino acid sequence: CASRESGGFTDTQYF.

The chain couples TRBV28 to TRBJ2-7, with 13 bases lining up with TRBD2. CDR3 length equals 17 residues. In germline, CDR1 is MDHEN, CDR2 SYDVKM. The J segment lost 5 bases and the V segment lost 4 bases, leaving 11 bases of the junction unmatched. CDR3 sequence (DNA): TGTGCCAGCAGTTCCTTCTTACGGACTAGCGGGAGTGACGAGCAGTACTTC. The encoded protein is CASSSFLRTSGSDEQYF.

This clone was recorded only once. The rearrangement links TRBV5-4 to TRBJ2-7; D might be TRBD1 (8 bases). This CDR3 comprises 15 residues. V lost 4 bases, J lost 2 bases, and 16 bases lay in between. Germline assignment: CDR1 SGHNT and CDR2 YYREEE (reference sequence). The CDR3 spells CASSANRGGTYEQYF. DNA of the CDR3: TGTGCCAGCAGCGCGAACAGGGGGGGCACCTACGAGCAGTACTTC. The variable domain in full, with the rest retrieved from reference TRBV5-4 and TRBJ2-7, is ETGVTQSPTHLIKTRGQQVTLRCSSQSGHNTVSWYQQALGQGPQFIFQYYREEENGRGNFPPRFSGLQFPNYSSELNVNALELDDSALYLCASSANRGGTYEQYFGPGTRLTVT.

The gene calls are TRBV11-3 and TRBJ1-3, with a possible D match to TRBD1 (5 bases). Germline V lookup: CDR1 SGHNT, CDR2 YENEEA. Trimming stripped 4 bases from V and 0 bases from J, with 10 bases between. The CDR3 spans 15 residues. The CDR3 region has the DNA TGTGCCAGCAGCTATGGGGGGAACTCTGGAAACACCATATATTTT. Translated, it gives CASSYGGNSGNTIYF.

The chain employs TRBV25-1 and TRBJ1-4; a weak D match, TRBD1 (6 bases). CDR1 and CDR2 (germline): MGHDK, SYGVNS. This CDR3 comprises 17 residues. V shed 4 bases and J shed 0 bases, with 15 bases lying between them. The CDR3 protein is CASSGLGQLATNEKLFF. In DNA form, the CDR3 reads TGTGCCAGCAGTGGCCTAGGACAGCTTGCAACTAATGAAAAACTGTTTTTT.

The chain couples TRBV6-5 to TRBJ2-3; D tentatively fits TRBD1 or TRBD2 (5 bases each). Germline V gives CDR1 MNHEY, CDR2 SVGAGI. V lost 6 bases and J 2 bases, leaving 9 bases between the germline ends. The CDR3 totals 13 residues. CDR3 DNA sequence: TGTGCCAGCAGCCGGGACCACACAGATACGCAGTATTTT. It codes for CASSRDHTDTQYF.

The rearrangement uses TRBV4-1 and TRBJ2-1; TRBD1 matches at 10 bases. V was pared by 4 bases and J by 8 bases, with 11 bases of the junction left unmatched. CDR1 is MGHRA, CDR2 YSYEKL, per germline. This CDR3 has 16 residues. The CDR3 region is CASSRSGTGAGDEQFF. The CDR3, as DNA: TGCGCCAGCAGCCGTTCCGGGACAGGGGCTGGGGATGAGCAGTTCTTC.

This clone is a singleton in its sample. This sequence joins TRBV18 and TRBJ2-7, with no clear D. Trimming pared 1 base from V and 6 bases from J, leaving 7 bases between. Germline V CDR1 and CDR2: KGHSH, LQKENI. The CDR3 runs 12 residues. Here the CDR3 reads CASSPLRSEQYF. In nucleotides, the CDR3 is TGTGCCAGCTCACCACTTAGGAGCGAGCAGTACTTC.

The chain is built from TRBV6-5 and TRBJ2-7; D may be TRBD1 (6 bases). Germline CDR1 reads MNHEY; CDR2 reads SVGAGI. Trimming stripped 6 bases from V and 2 bases from J, with 8 bases between. This CDR3 has 12 amino acids. CDR3 protein: CASRDRPYEQYF. In DNA form, the CDR3 reads TGTGCCAGCAGGGACAGACCCTACGAGCAGTACTTC.

V usage is TRBV30 and J usage is TRBJ1-2, with D possibly being TRBD1 (6 bases). The germline CDR1 and CDR2 sequences are GTSNPN and SVGIG (reference sequence). Trimming shortened V by 5 bases and J by 4 bases, and 14 bases separated the two germline ends. The CDR3 totals 13 residues. The CDR3, as DNA: TGTGCCTGGGGGCCCGGGACAACCTATGGCTACACCTTC. Translation: CAWGPGTTYGYTF.

This chain joins TRBV7-9 and TRBJ2-7; 8 bases line up with TRBD1. CDR3 size: 13 residues. The germline gives CDR1 SEHNR, CDR2 FQNEAQ (reference sequence). The ends lost 3 bases at V and 3 bases at J; junction bases unmatched: 1. This CDR3 reads CASSFGQGYEQYF. In DNA form, the CDR3 reads TGTGCCAGCAGCTTTGGACAGGGCTACGAGCAGTACTTC.

The J gene is TRBJ2-3, the V gene TRBV18; D is uncertain. Germline loops: CDR1 KGHSH, CDR2 LQKENI. The V end was cut by 0 bases, the J end by 0 bases, with 1 base between. This CDR3 spans 13 amino acids. This chain's CDR3 is CASSPPSTDTQYF. For the CDR3, the DNA is TGTGCCAGCTCACCACCGAGCACAGATACGCAGTATTTT.

This clone has a handful of counts. The chain employs TRBV28 and TRBJ1-2, with D uncertain. This CDR3 contains 15 residues. V was shortened by 7 bases and J by 1 base, with 16 bases between the two germline ends. CDR1 is MDHEN, CDR2 SYDVKM, per germline. The CDR3 nucleotides are TGTGCCAGCACATATCGGGGAGTCGGTAACTATGGCTACACCTTC. It yields the protein CASTYRGVGNYGYTF.

The rearrangement uses TRBV25-1 and TRBJ1-1; TRBD1 might be the D (5 bases). V was shortened by 4 bases and J by 0 bases, with 12 bases between the two germline ends. Per the germline V gene, CDR1 is MGHDK and CDR2 is SYGVNS. There are 15 residues in the CDR3. The CDR3 here is CASSARQPMNTEAFF. The CDR3, as DNA: TGTGCCAGCAGTGCGCGACAGCCCATGAACACTGAAGCTTTCTTT.

This chain uses TRBV5-8 with TRBJ2-6; D tentatively reads TRBD1 or TRBD2 (6 bases each). Germline CDR1 and CDR2: SGHTS and YDEGEE. The V end lost 3 bases, the J end lost 2 bases, and 15 bases lay between the germline ends. The CDR3 has 17 residues. CDR3: CASSYFRGEPGANVLTF. CDR3 in DNA: TGTGCCAGCAGCTATTTTAGGGGGGAGCCTGGGGCCAACGTCCTGACTTTC.

In this sample, this clone turned up a few times. The V and J genes are TRBV19 and TRBJ1-5; TRBD1 matches at 7 bases. Germline values: CDR1 LNHDA, CDR2 SQIVND (reference sequence). This CDR3 has 15 amino acids. V trimming: 4 bases; J trimming: 11 bases; junction bases outside the gene matches: 14. For the CDR3, the DNA is TGTGCCAGTAGTAACCACCGACAGGGAGGTCCGTCCCAGCATTTT. Protein sequence: CASSNHRQGGPSQHF.

The chain couples TRBV4-3 to TRBJ2-5, with TRBD2 matching 8 bases. The CDR3 totals 13 residues. The V segment lost 4 bases and the J segment 5 bases; nucleotides outside the gene matches: 3. CDR1 and CDR2 (germline): LGHNA, YSLEER. The CDR3 region has the DNA TGCGCCAGCAGCCCGGGGGGGGCTGAGACCCAGTACTTC. This codes for CASSPGGAETQYF.

The chain joins TRBV7-9 to TRBJ1-3, with TRBD1 as a possible D gene (6 bases). CDR1 SEHNR and CDR2 FQNEAQ come from the germline V gene (reference sequence). The ends were cut back, 5 bases at V and 0 bases at J, with 14 bases in the middle. This CDR3 is built from 16 residues. The CDR3 spells CASSQIRDISGNTIYF. The CDR3, as DNA: TGTGCCAGCAGCCAGATACGGGACATCTCTGGAAACACCATATATTTT.

The rearrangement uses TRBV7-8 and TRBJ2-7; TRBD1 matches at 8 bases. V shed 3 bases, J shed 1 base, and the junction held 5 bases outside the gene matches. CDR3 length: 15 residues. CDR1 and CDR2 (germline): SGHVS, FQNEAQ. CDR3 region: CASSFGQGGSYEQYF. Written as DNA, the CDR3 is TGTGCCAGCAGCTTTGGACAGGGTGGTTCCTACGAGCAGTACTTC.

This clone was detected a few times. The V and J genes are TRBV7-2 and TRBJ1-1, with a possible D match to TRBD1 (5 bases). Germline V gene data show CDR1 as SGHTA and CDR2 as FQGNSA. Trimming removed 5 bases at V and 11 bases at J, with 15 bases between. The CDR3 sequence is 12 residues long. DNA for the CDR3: TGTGCCAGCAGCCTGACCCCAGGGTCGGCTTTCTTT. It encodes CASSLTPGSAFF.

This chain links TRBV6-4 with TRBJ2-2; TRBD1 aligns across 10 bases. The CDR3 totals 15 residues. V gave up 7 bases and J gave up 2 bases; unmatched junction bases: 4. Germline V gene lookup returns CDR1 MRHNA and CDR2 SNTAGT. Here the CDR3 DNA reads TGTGCCAGCACCCCGACAGGGGGCAACACCGGGGAGCTGTTTTTT. Its translation is CASTPTGGNTGELFF.